Described below is a single T cell receptor (beta chain) sequence and its context. The sample comes from a study of blood T cell repertoires in COVID-19. Study background: Acute and convalescent COVID-19 samples came from the United States, Italy and Spain. PBMCs, B-cell-depleted T cells, or T cells provided the cDNA or gDNA that made up the material.

As processed by the authors: Scientists estimated how many nucleated cells there were by amplifying reference gene primers. Method: immunoSEQ multiplex PCR; TCRdb's copy keeps in-frame clones and lacks some. V and J calls and clone size are those listed in that table; D and trimming were worked out from the DNA. The repertoire includes approximately 61,000 clones, approximately 86% of them detected once, and approximately 18% sits in the top ten. The sequence came from a woman of 80 years or more with active COVID-19. Sequenced: peripheral blood.

CDR3 amino acids: CAWSSGGGTDTQYF. The CDR3 region has the DNA TGTGCCTGGAGTTCGGGGGGAGGCACAGATACGCAGTATTTT. This sequence joins TRBV30 and TRBJ2-3, with 7 bases fitting TRBD2. The junction had 3 bases not matched to a gene; V was cut back by 2 bases and J by 1 base. The CDR3 is 14 residues long. Per germline, CDR1 GTSNPN and CDR2 SVGIG (reference sequence).